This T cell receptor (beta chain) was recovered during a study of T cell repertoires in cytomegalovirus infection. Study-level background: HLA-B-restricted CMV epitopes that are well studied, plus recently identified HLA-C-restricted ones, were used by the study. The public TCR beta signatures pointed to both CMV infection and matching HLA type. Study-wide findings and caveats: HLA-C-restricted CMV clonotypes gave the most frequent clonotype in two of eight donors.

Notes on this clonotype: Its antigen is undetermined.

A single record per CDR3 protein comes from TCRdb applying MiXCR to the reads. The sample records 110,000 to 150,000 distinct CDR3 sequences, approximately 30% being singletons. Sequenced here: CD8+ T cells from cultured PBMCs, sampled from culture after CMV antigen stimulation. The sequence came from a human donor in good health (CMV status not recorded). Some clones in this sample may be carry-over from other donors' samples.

Here the CDR3 DNA reads TGTGCCAGCAGTTTGTGGGGTTTCGAGCAGTACTTC. As protein: CASSLWGFEQYF. This chain connects TRBV12-3 or TRBV12-4 to TRBJ2-7, with no clear D. The germline V and J ends were trimmed by 3 bases and 6 bases, with 9 bases remaining between them. The CDR3 is made up of 12 amino acids.